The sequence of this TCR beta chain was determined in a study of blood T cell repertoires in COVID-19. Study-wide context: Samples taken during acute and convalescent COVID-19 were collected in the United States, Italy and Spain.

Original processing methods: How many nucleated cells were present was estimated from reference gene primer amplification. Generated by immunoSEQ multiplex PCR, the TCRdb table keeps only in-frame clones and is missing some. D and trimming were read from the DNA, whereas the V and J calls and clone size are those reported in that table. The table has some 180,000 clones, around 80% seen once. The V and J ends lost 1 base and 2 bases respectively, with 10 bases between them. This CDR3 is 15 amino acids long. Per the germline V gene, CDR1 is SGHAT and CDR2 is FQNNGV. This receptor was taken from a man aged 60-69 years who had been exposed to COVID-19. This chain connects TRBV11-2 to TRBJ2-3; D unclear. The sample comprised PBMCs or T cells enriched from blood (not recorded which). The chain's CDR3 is CASSLATALTDTQYF. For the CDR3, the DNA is TGTGCCAGCAGCTTAGCCACTGCCCTCACAGATACGCAGTATTTT.